Shown below are 5 T cell receptor beta chains from a single sample sequenced in a study of blood T cell repertoires in COVID-19. The assay was immunoSEQ multiplex PCR, and TCRdb's table has in-frame clones only and misses some. The table has about 200,000 clones, 80% to 90% seen once. Sample: peripheral blood. These receptors all stem from an elderly woman with acute or convalescent COVID-19.

The rearrangement links TRBV29-1 to TRBJ1-4; 8 nucleotides agree with TRBD1. With 6 bases clipped from V and 7 bases from J, the junction kept 10 bases outside the gene matches. The germline gives CDR1 SQVTM, CDR2 ANQGSEA. The CDR3 has 14 residues. The CDR3 protein is CSVTTGGGFEKLFF. Here the CDR3 DNA reads TGCAGCGTAACCACAGGGGGAGGCTTTGAAAAACTGTTTTTT.

This chain connects TRBV2 to TRBJ2-2; the match to TRBD1 covers 7 bases. The CDR3 consists of 15 residues. Trimming took 6 bases from V and 5 from J; bases not matched to a gene: 9. Germline V gene data show CDR1 as SNHLY and CDR2 as FYNNEI. CDR3 DNA sequence: TGTGCCAGCAGATTCCGGGACAGCCTTACCGGGGAGCTGTTTTTT. This codes for CASRFRDSLTGELFF.

The V gene is TRBV5-1, the J gene TRBJ2-3; 10 nucleotides align to TRBD2. There are 17 residues in the CDR3. After removal of 0 bases from V and 3 bases from J, the junction contained 7 bases not matched to a gene. Germline V CDR1 and CDR2: SGHRS, YFSETQ. CDR3 in amino acids: CASSLGPSGSPTDTQYF. DNA of the CDR3: TGCGCCAGCAGCTTGGGTCCTAGCGGGAGTCCTACAGATACGCAGTATTTT.

The rearrangement joins TRBV30 to TRBJ1-4, with unresolved D. CDR1 and CDR2 from the germline V gene are GTSNPN and SVGIG (reference sequence). V was pared by 5 bases and J by 4 bases, with 11 bases between. The CDR3 totals 13 residues. CDR3 bases: TGTGCCTGGGCCGGGAGTTTTAATGAAAAACTGTTTTTT. Its translation is CAWAGSFNEKLFF.

CDR3 protein: CASSRDRTNTEAFF. The DNA for the CDR3 is TGTGCCAGCAGTCGTGACAGGACTAACACTGAAGCTTTCTTT. This chain joins TRBV6-1 and TRBJ1-1, with D possibly matching TRBD1 (6 bases). CDR3 length: 14 residues. Per germline, CDR1 MNHNS and CDR2 SASEGT. V gave up 5 bases and J gave up 2 bases, with 12 bases separating them.